This T cell receptor (beta chain) was documented in a study of blood T cells in healthy people across ages. General observations from the study: When one million T cells were used, diversity estimates were thought to be underestimates. Versus aged donors, long-lived donors had higher diversity and more naive CD4+ cells.

The CDR3 has 13 amino acids. The V and J ends lost 4 bases and 6 bases, in that order; junction bases with no gene match: 4. Points on this clonotype: Its antigen remains unknown.

Staff drew around 10 milliliters of peripheral blood from each donor. It was with a sample-barcoded 5' primer and a J-beta primer mix that a second PCR of roughly 7 to 12 cycles was run. From the 5' RACE reads, TCRdb called clonotypes with MiXCR, one entry per CDR3 protein. The sample gives about 650,000 distinct CDR3 sequences, about 32% of which show up once; 15% is in the top ten. Sequenced sample: blood. The V and J genes are TRBV12-3 or TRBV12-4 and TRBJ1-1; 8 positions match TRBD1. The source of this sequence is a woman older than 75 in good health. CDR3 protein: CASSSQGAPEAFF. The CDR3 nucleotides read TGTGCCAGCAGTTCCCAGGGGGCCCCTGAAGCTTTCTTT.